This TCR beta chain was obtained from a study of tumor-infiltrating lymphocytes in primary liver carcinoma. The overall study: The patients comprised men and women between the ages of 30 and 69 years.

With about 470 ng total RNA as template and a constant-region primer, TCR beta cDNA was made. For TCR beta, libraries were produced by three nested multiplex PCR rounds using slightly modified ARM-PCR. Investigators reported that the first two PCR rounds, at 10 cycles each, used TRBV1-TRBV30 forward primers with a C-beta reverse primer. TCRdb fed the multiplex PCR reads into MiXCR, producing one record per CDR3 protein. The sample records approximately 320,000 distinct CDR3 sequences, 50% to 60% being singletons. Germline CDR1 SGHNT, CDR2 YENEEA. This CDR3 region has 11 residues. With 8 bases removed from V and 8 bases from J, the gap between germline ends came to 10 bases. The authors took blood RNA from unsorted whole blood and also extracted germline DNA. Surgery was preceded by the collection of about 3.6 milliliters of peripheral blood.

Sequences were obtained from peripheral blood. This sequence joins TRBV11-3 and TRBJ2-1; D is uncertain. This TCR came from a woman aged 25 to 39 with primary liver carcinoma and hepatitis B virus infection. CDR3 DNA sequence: TGTGCCAGCCGCCAGTACTATGAGCAGTTCTTC. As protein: CASRQYYEQFF.